Listed below are T cell receptor beta chains from one sample, sequenced in a study of T cell clonotyping in hematopoietic cell transplantation. Libraries were prepared by immunoSEQ multiplex PCR; TCRdb keeps only in-frame clonotypes and omits some of them. The sample carries some 35,000 clones, 90% to 95% recorded once. This specimen was peripheral blood mononuclear cells, taken before stem cell transplant. The receptor set was obtained from a man aged 40-55 years with chronic myeloid leukemia. Some clones in this sample may be carry-over from other donors' samples. Both conserved end residues are part of each CDR3. Each record gives: clone size, J gene, V gene, D gene, CDR3 DNA, CDR3 protein. A D gene is named only where the DNA matches it firmly. For some rows the clone size is stated as once, few or many, or as a class when expanded; others skip it.

>once|TRBJ2-1|TRBV19|NA
TGTGCCAGTAGTTCCATGACAGGTACCAATGAGCAGTTCTTC
CASSSMTGTNEQFF
>NA|TRBJ1-1|TRBV6-5|NA
TGTGCCAGCAGTTACTCGGGGAGAACTGAAGCTTTCTTT
CASSYSGRTEAFF
>NA|TRBJ1-2|TRBV6-5|NA
TGTGCCAGCAGTTACTCCGGGCAGGGCTACTATGGCTACACCTTC
CASSYSGQGYYGYTF
>NA|TRBJ1-6|TRBV19|TRBD1
TGTGCCAGTACCCGGACAGGGGGCGACAATTCACCCCTCCACTTT
CASTRTGGDNSPLHF
>NA|TRBJ1-1|TRBV28|NA
TGTGCCAGCAGTTTATACGAATCCACTGAAGCTTTCTTT
CASSLYESTEAFF
>NA|TRBJ2-7|TRBV4-1|TRBD1
TGCGCCAGCAGCCGGGGGCTACAGGGGGTCCACGAGCAGTACTTC
CASSRGLQGVHEQYF
>once|TRBJ1-6|TRBV19|TRBD1
TGTGCCAGTAGTACCGGACAGGGCGTCTATAATTCACCCCTCCACTTT
CASSTGQGVYNSPLHF
>once|TRBJ1-2|TRBV6-6|TRBD1
TGTGCCAGCAACACCCAAGGACAGGGCGACTATGGCTACACCTTC
CASNTQGQGDYGYTF
>NA|TRBJ2-3|TRBV30|TRBD2
TGTGCCTGGAGTGTACAGGCGGGGGAGAGCACAGATACGCAGTATTTT
CAWSVQAGESTDTQYF
>NA|TRBJ1-5|TRBV15|TRBD1
TGTGCCACCAGCAGAGCACGACAGGGTTATCGTCAGCCCCAGCATTTT
CATSRARQGYRQPQHF
>NA|TRBJ2-7|TRBV21-1|NA
TGTGCCAGCTGCTATGGAGTGGTCGACGAGCAGTACTTC
CASCYGVVDEQYF
>NA|TRBJ1-1|TRBV6-5|NA
TGTGCCACAAAACTACAGGGAAATAGGAACACTGAAGCTTTCTTT
CATKLQGNRNTEAFF
>NA|TRBJ2-3|TRBV7-9|TRBD1
TGTGCCAGCAGCCCGGACAGGGCAATGGATACGCAGTATTTT
CASSPDRAMDTQYF
>NA|TRBJ2-3|TRBV19|TRBD2
TGTGCCAGTACTACCTCCGGACTAGCGGGTTCAGATACGCAGTATTTT
CASTTSGLAGSDTQYF
>few|TRBJ2-1|TRBV7-2|NA
TGTGCCAGCAGCTTCCGGGACAAATACAATGAGCAGTTCTTC
CASSFRDKYNEQFF
>NA|TRBJ1-5|TRBV25-1|NA
TGTGCCAGCAGTGACCGGGGTAGGCAGCCCCAGCATTTT
CASSDRGRQPQHF
>NA|TRBJ1-5|TRBV25-1|NA
TGTGCCAGCAGTAGCTGGAGCAATCAGCCCCAGCATTTT
CASSSWSNQPQHF
>few|TRBJ1-2|TRBV6-5|NA
TGTGCCAGCAGCAGAGGGACTAACTATGGCTACACCTTC
CASSRGTNYGYTF
>NA|TRBJ2-7|TRBV30|NA
TGTGCCTGGAGTTTGACAGGCCTCCTCCCGTGGGAGCAGTACTTC
CAWSLTGLLPWEQYF
>NA|TRBJ1-2|TRBV7-2|NA
TGTGCCAGCAGCTTGGGGGGGACCTATGGCTACACCTTC
CASSLGGTYGYTF
>NA|TRBJ2-5|TRBV4-2|NA
TGTGCCAGCAGCCAAGATAGGGGGACTACCAGGTGGACCCAGTACTTC
CASSQDRGTTRWTQYF
>few|TRBJ1-3|TRBV5-6|NA
TGTGCCAGCAGCTTGGTAACAGAACCTGGAAACACCATATATTTT
CASSLVTEPGNTIYF
>NA|TRBJ2-7|TRBV5-1|TRBD1
TGCGCCAGCAGCTTCCGGACAGGGCTGAACTCCTACGAGCAGTACTTC
CASSFRTGLNSYEQYF
>NA|TRBJ2-7|TRBV28|TRBD1
TGTGCCAGCAGTTTGGGGACAGGGGGCTACGAGCAGTACTTC
CASSLGTGGYEQYF
>NA|TRBJ1-1|TRBV11-1|NA
TGTGCCAGCAGCAGCGGACTAGGACGGGCGAGTAACTTGAACACTGAAGCTTTCTTT
CASSSGLGRASNLNTEAFF
>NA|TRBJ1-2|TRBV7-2|NA
TGTGCCAGCAGCTTTCTATATGGCTACACCTTC
CASSFLYGYTF
>few|TRBJ2-3|TRBV28|TRBD2
TGTGCCAGCAGGGGGGGACTAGCCATAGGTGAAGATACGCAGTATTTT
CASRGGLAIGEDTQYF
>NA|TRBJ2-2|TRBV28|NA
TGTGCCAGCAGTTTAGTGGGGGGCACGAACACCGGGGAGCTGTTTTTT
CASSLVGGTNTGELFF
>NA|TRBJ1-1|TRBV7-6|NA
TGTGCCAGCAGCCCCGGAGGGGGGGATGAAGCTTTCTTT
CASSPGGGDEAFF
>NA|TRBJ2-7|TRBV7-2|NA
TGTGCCAGCAGCTTGCAGAGCTCCTACGAGCAGTACTTC
CASSLQSSYEQYF
>NA|TRBJ1-2|TRBV7-2|NA
TGTGCCAGCAGCTTGGGGCCGGGGGTAATTGAAAGTAACTATGGCTACACCTTC
CASSLGPGVIESNYGYTF
>NA|TRBJ1-1|TRBV4-1|TRBD1
TGCGCCAGCAGCCAAGGGCAGGGGGCAAACACTGAAGCTTTCTTT
CASSQGQGANTEAFF
>NA|TRBJ2-7|TRBV30|NA
TGTGCCTGGAGCTCGCGCTGGGCCAAGGGTAGATACGAGCAGTACTTC
CAWSSRWAKGRYEQYF
>few|TRBJ2-7|TRBV5-1|NA
TGCGCCAGCAGGACGGAAGCCTACGAGCAGTACTTC
CASRTEAYEQYF
>NA|TRBJ2-7|TRBV7-2|NA
TGTGCCAGCAGCCCAAGACCCCCCTACGAGCAGTACTTC
CASSPRPPYEQYF
>NA|TRBJ2-1|TRBV7-8|NA
TGTGCCAGCAGCTTAGGAGGGTCACAGAGGCAGTTCTTC
CASSLGGSQRQFF
>NA|TRBJ2-5|TRBV6-1|TRBD2
TGTGCCAGCAGTGGATCTAGCGGGCAAGAGACCCAGTACTTC
CASSGSSGQETQYF
>once|TRBJ1-5|TRBV6-6|NA
TGTGCCAGCAGTTTGGGCCTGGGCAATCAGCCCCAGCATTTT
CASSLGLGNQPQHF
>NA|TRBJ2-7|TRBV19|NA
TGTGCCAGTAGTGTCTCCCGTAGCCCCCACGAGCAGTACTTC
CASSVSRSPHEQYF
>once|TRBJ1-3|TRBV27|TRBD1
TGTGCCAGCAGCCGGGACAGGAACTCTGGAAACACCATATATTTT
CASSRDRNSGNTIYF
>NA|TRBJ2-5|TRBV19|TRBD1
TGTGCCAGTAGTATCGACCAGACAGGGAAAAGAGAGACCCAGTACTTC
CASSIDQTGKRETQYF
>NA|TRBJ2-2|TRBV13|NA
TGTGCCAGCAGCCCTATAGGGACCAACACCGGGGAGCTGTTTTTT
CASSPIGTNTGELFF
>NA|TRBJ2-5|TRBV5-1|NA
TGCGCCAGCAGCTCGACATCCCAAGAGACCCAGTACTTC
CASSSTSQETQYF
>NA|TRBJ2-7|TRBV7-2|NA
TGTGCCAGCAGCTTAGTAAACGGGATTGACTACGAGCAGTACTTC
CASSLVNGIDYEQYF
>few|TRBJ1-5|TRBV4-1|NA
TGCGCCAGCAGCCAAAGGCGGGATCAGCCCCAGCATTTT
CASSQRRDQPQHF
>NA|TRBJ1-4|TRBV7-2|TRBD1
TGTGCCAGCAGCCCCCCGGGACAGCGTAATGAAAAACTGTTTTTT
CASSPPGQRNEKLFF
>NA|TRBJ1-4|TRBV4-3|NA
TGCGCCAGCAGCCATGGGACGGATGCCTTACTCTTTAATGAAAAACTGTTTTTT
CASSHGTDALLFNEKLFF
>NA|TRBJ1-6|TRBV7-3|NA
TGTGCCAGCAGCTTAACACAGGGTTCACCCCTCCACTTT
CASSLTQGSPLHF
>NA|TRBJ1-1|TRBV20-1|TRBD1
TGCAGTGCTAGGTGGGACAGTGAAGCTTTCTTT
CSARWDSEAFF
>NA|TRBJ2-7|TRBV2|NA
TGTGCCAGCAGGGGGACGGAGTCCTACGAGCAGTACTTC
CASRGTESYEQYF
>NA|TRBJ2-7|TRBV18|NA
TGTGCCAGCTCACCACCCGCGGCAGGAACCTACGAGCAGTACTTC
CASSPPAAGTYEQYF
>NA|TRBJ2-1|TRBV20-1|NA
TGCAGTGCTCTAGAAAATGAGCAGTTCTTC
CSALENEQFF
>once|TRBJ2-7|TRBV25-1|NA
TGTGCCAGCATGGCTAGTCGGTCCTACGAGCAGTACTTC
CASMASRSYEQYF
>NA|TRBJ1-1|TRBV11-3|NA
TGTGCCAGCAGCTTAGGTGAGGGGGGACCCGCTACGGCTTTCTTT
CASSLGEGGPATAFF